This T cell receptor beta chain comes out of a study of PD-1 blockade in classical Hodgkin lymphoma. Across the whole study: It was nivolumab at 3 mg/kg, given intravenously every 2 weeks, that patients received. Notes on the study in general: Newly diagnosed patients had baseline TCR diversity that was reportedly lower than that of healthy donors.

Time point given: cycle 4 day 1 (C4D1), after more than 5 weeks of nivolumab. Each patient experienced a relapse that followed autologous stem cell transplantation, and brentuximab vedotin exposure varied. Investigators isolated CD4+ T cells from thawed PBMCs through magnetic negative selection. Patients had relapsed/refractory classical Hodgkin lymphoma with complete response, partial response or progressive disease as best response. There are 15 residues in the CDR3. In germline, CDR1 is MNHEY, CDR2 SVGAGI. With 2 bases removed from V and 3 bases from J, the gap between germline ends came to 11 bases. Note on this clone: The antigen remains undetermined.

Sequencing used immunoSEQ multiplex PCR; TCRdb keeps in-frame clones, though not all of them. The repertoire has about 22,000 clones, around 68% of them found once; the top ten carry 1% to 1.5%. Source: CD4+ T cells from blood, taken before the fourth cycle of nivolumab. The chain uses TRBV6-5 and TRBJ2-1; D gene unclear. The receptor's source is a human donor with classical Hodgkin lymphoma. The CDR3 reads CASSYLPIDYNEQFF. In nucleotides, the CDR3 is TGTGCCAGCAGTTACCTCCCCATTGACTACAATGAGCAGTTCTTC.